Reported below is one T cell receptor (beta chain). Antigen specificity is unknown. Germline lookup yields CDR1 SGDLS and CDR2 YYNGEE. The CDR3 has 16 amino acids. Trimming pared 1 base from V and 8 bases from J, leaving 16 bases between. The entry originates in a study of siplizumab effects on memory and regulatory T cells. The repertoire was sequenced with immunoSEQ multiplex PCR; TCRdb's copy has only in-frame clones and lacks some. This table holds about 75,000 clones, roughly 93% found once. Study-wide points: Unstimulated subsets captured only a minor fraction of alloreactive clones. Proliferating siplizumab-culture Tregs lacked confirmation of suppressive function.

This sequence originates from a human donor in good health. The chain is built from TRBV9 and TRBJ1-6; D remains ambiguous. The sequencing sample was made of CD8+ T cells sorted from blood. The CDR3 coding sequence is TGTGCCAGCAGCGTATCTAGCACCCTCGGGGATTCACCCCTCCACTTT. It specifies CASSVSSTLGDSPLHF. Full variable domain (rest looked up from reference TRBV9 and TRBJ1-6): DSGVTQTPKHLITATGQRVTLRCSPRSGDLSVYWYQQSLDQGLQFLIQYYNGEERAKGNILERFSAQQFPDLHSELNLSSLELGDSALYFCASSVSSTLGDSPLHFGNGTRLTVT.